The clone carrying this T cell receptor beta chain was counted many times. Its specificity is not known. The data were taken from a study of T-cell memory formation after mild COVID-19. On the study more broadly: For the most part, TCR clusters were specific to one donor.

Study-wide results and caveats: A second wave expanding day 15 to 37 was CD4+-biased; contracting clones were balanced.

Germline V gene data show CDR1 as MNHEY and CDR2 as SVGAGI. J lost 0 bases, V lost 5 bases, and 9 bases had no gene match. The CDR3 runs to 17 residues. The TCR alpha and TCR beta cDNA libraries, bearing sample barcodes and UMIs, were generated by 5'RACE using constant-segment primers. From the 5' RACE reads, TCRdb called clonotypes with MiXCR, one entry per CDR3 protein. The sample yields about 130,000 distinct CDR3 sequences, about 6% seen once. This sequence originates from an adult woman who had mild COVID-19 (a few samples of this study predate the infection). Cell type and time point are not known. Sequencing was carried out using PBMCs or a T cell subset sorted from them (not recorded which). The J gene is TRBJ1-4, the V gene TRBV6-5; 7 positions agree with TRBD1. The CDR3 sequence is CASSPLAGTATNEKLFF. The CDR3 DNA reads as TGTGCCAGCAGTCCCCTTGCTGGGACAGCAACTAATGAAAAACTGTTTTTT.